Each of the 27 T cell receptor beta chains below was sequenced from the same sample in a study of T cell responses to AZD1222 COVID-19 vaccine. TCRdb keeps only in-frame clones here, not all; method: immunoSEQ multiplex PCR. The sample shows 110,000 or so clones, 82% of them seen only once. The material sequenced was peripheral blood, taken on day 0 of AZD1222 vaccination. The receptors here all came from an adult in good health.

The rearrangement joins TRBV6-5 to TRBJ2-7; D ambiguous. The V and J ends lost 6 bases and 4 bases respectively, with 10 bases between them. The CDR3 sequence is 12 residues long. Germline V lookup: CDR1 MNHEY, CDR2 SVGAGI. The CDR3 region has the DNA TGTGCCAGCAGCGACCTTGGGTACGAGCAGTACTTC. Its protein product is CASSDLGYEQYF.

The J gene is TRBJ1-3, the V gene TRBV11-2; D not resolved. Germline V CDR1 and CDR2: SGHAT, FQNNGV. The CDR3 spans 15 residues. The ends were cut back, 1 base at V and 6 bases at J, with 13 bases in the middle. The chain's CDR3 is CASSLAQTLINTIYF. DNA of the CDR3: TGTGCCAGCAGCTTAGCCCAGACCCTTATAAACACCATATATTTT.

The chain uses TRBV5-1 and TRBJ2-3; perhaps TRBD2 as D (5 bases). CDR1 is SGHRS, CDR2 YFSETQ, per germline. V shed 6 bases and J shed 4 bases, with 9 bases lying between them. The CDR3 consists of 12 residues. The DNA of the CDR3 is TGCGCCAGCAAAAATAGCGCAGATACGCAGTATTTT. Its protein is CASKNSADTQYF.

The chain combines TRBV30 with TRBJ1-2; the match to TRBD1 covers 9 bases. Germline V CDR1 and CDR2: GTSNPN, SVGIG (reference sequence). The J segment lost 5 bases and the V segment lost 4 bases, leaving 11 bases of the junction unmatched. CDR3 length: 15 residues. CDR3 bases: TGTGCCTGGATACAGGGGGCTAGTTTATGGTATGGCTACACCTTC. Residues: CAWIQGASLWYGYTF.

The V call is TRBV18, the J call TRBJ1-6; D is possibly TRBD1 (5 bases). Trimming removed 1 base at V and 10 bases at J, with 14 bases between. CDR1 and CDR2 (germline): KGHSH, LQKENI. There are 15 residues in the CDR3. The CDR3 bases are TGTGCCAGCTCACCACAGGGGAGCTTAGGATCACCCCTCCACTTT. Protein sequence: CASSPQGSLGSPLHF.

The chain employs TRBV2 and TRBJ1-5, with TRBD1 as a possible D gene (6 bases). With 8 bases removed from V and 4 bases from J, the gap between germline ends came to 12 bases. The germline CDR1 and CDR2 sequences are SNHLY and FYNNEI. The length of the CDR3 is 13 residues. The CDR3 DNA follows: TGTGCCAGCCAGGACAGTGAAAATCAGCCCCAGCATTTT. It specifies CASQDSENQPQHF.

The chain carries TRBV2 and TRBJ2-7, with D unclear. This CDR3 is built from 15 residues. Germline CDR1 is SNHLY and CDR2 is FYNNEI. Trimming removed 4 bases at V and 1 base at J, with 14 bases between. CDR3 sequence: CASSVARTRSYEQYF. CDR3 bases: TGTGCCAGCAGTGTAGCCCGGACCCGGTCCTACGAGCAGTACTTC.

The gene calls are TRBV2 and TRBJ2-2; 9 positions match TRBD1. This CDR3 contains 17 residues. Trimming at V came to 1 base and at J to 4 bases, leaving 7 bases not matched to a gene. Germline CDR1 and CDR2: SNHLY and FYNNEI. CDR3 sequence: CASSEGQGGEGTGELFF. DNA for the CDR3: TGTGCCAGCAGTGAAGGACAGGGGGGCGAAGGCACCGGGGAGCTGTTTTTT. The variable domain in full, with the rest retrieved from reference TRBV2 and TRBJ2-2, is EPEVTQTPSHQVTQMGQEVILRCVPISNHLYFYWYRQILGQKVEFLVSFYNNEISEKSEIFDDQFSVERPDGSNFTLKIRSTKLEDSAMYFCASSEGQGGEGTGELFFGEGSRLTVL.

The rearrangement links TRBV4-3 to TRBJ1-2; 12 nucleotides agree with TRBD1. V lost 0 bases, J lost 5 bases, and 7 bases stayed unmatched. Germline loops: CDR1 LGHNA, CDR2 YSLEER. The CDR3 is 17 amino acids. In DNA form, the CDR3 reads TGCGCCAGCAGCCAAGATGGGACAGGGGGCCCGGGGTATGGCTACACCTTC. It codes for CASSQDGTGGPGYGYTF.

DNA of the CDR3: TGTGCCAGCAGCTCGACAGGTTTGGGTTTGGAGGACACTGAAGCTTTCTTT. Its protein product is CASSSTGLGLEDTEAFF. The chain employs TRBV9 and TRBJ1-1, with a weak D call TRBD1 (6 bases). Looked up from germline, CDR1 is SGDLS and CDR2 is YYNGEE. The CDR3 is made up of 17 amino acids. Trimming cost V 4 bases and J 3 bases, with 22 bases left between them. Supplemented by reference TRBV9 and TRBJ1-1, the full variable domain reads DSGVTQTPKHLITATGQRVTLRCSPRSGDLSVYWYQQSLDQGLQFLIQYYNGEERAKGNILERFSAQQFPDLHSELNLSSLELGDSALYFCASSSTGLGLEDTEAFFGQGTRLTVV.

The CDR3 protein is CASSRDRGLSSPLHF. The CDR3 DNA reads as TGTGCCAGCAGCCGGGACAGGGGATTAAGTTCACCCCTCCACTTT. This sequence joins TRBV5-6 and TRBJ1-6; 10 positions match TRBD1. The V gene's germline CDR1 is SGHDT and CDR2 YYEEEE. The CDR3 extends over 15 amino acids. After removal of 4 bases from V and 9 bases from J, the junction contained 7 bases not matched to a gene.

The rearrangement links TRBV9 to TRBJ2-3, with D hard to call. Germline assignment: CDR1 SGDLS and CDR2 YYNGEE. This CDR3 is 15 amino acids long. V was cut by 3 bases and J by 2 bases, with 13 bases left in between. The CDR3 region is CASSARLGYTDTQYF. The DNA of the CDR3 is TGTGCCAGCAGCGCCCGGTTAGGTTACACAGATACGCAGTATTTT.

The V call is TRBV6-5, the J call TRBJ2-2, with D unclear. Germline lookup yields CDR1 MNHEY and CDR2 SVGAGI. V was pared by 1 base and J by 6 bases, with 3 bases between. There are 12 residues in the CDR3. The CDR3 DNA follows: TGTGCCAGCAGTTACTTTCCCGGGGAGCTGTTTTTT. The encoded protein is CASSYFPGELFF.

The chain links TRBV3-1 (or the pseudogene TRBV3-2) to TRBJ1-1; no clear D. The CDR3 length is 15 residues. Per the germline V gene, CDR1 is LGHDT and CDR2 is YNNKEL (reference sequence). Trimming took off 1 base at V and 0 bases at J, with 9 bases between the two ends. The CDR3 protein is CASSQGAVMNTEAFF. The CDR3 bases are TGTGCCAGCAGCCAAGGGGCCGTCATGAACACTGAAGCTTTCTTT.

In regard to this clone: Other DNA sequences from this sample encode an identical CDR3 as well. The V and J genes are TRBV13 and TRBJ1-3; D is uncertain. CDR3 length: 14 amino acids. Trimming cost V 0 bases and J 1 base, with 4 bases left between them. Germline CDR1 and CDR2: PRHDT and FYEKMQ (reference sequence). This CDR3 is CASSLGVSGNTIYF. The CDR3 DNA sequence: TGTGCCAGCAGCTTAGGGGTGTCTGGAAACACCATATATTTT.

This clone turned up a few times. The chain links TRBV7-9 to TRBJ2-7; D possibly uses TRBD1 or TRBD2 (5 bases each). Germline loops: CDR1 SEHNR, CDR2 FQNEAQ (reference sequence). CDR3 length: 14 amino acids. V lost 5 bases and J lost 2, with 13 bases in between. The CDR3 coding sequence is TGTGCCAGCAGCCCCCGGGACGGACCCTACGAGCAGTACTTC. It yields the protein CASSPRDGPYEQYF. Based on the CDR3 plus reference TRBV7-9 and TRBJ2-7, the full variable domain is DTGVSQNPRHKITKRGQNVTFRCDPISEHNRLYWYRQTLGQGPEFLTYFQNEAQLEKSRLLSDRFSAERPKGSFSTLEIQRTEQGDSAMYLCASSPRDGPYEQYFGPGTRLTVT.

V is TRBV5-1 and J is TRBJ2-7, with TRBD1 matching over 8 bases. The CDR3 consists of 16 residues. V was clipped by 0 bases and J by 5 bases; unmatched bases: 10. The germline V gene has CDR1 SGHRS and CDR2 YFSETQ. The CDR3 DNA sequence: TGCGCCAGCAGCTTGGGGGGGAGGACAGGGACCGACGAGCAGTACTTC. Translating it yields CASSLGGRTGTDEQYF.

The V call is TRBV7-6, the J call TRBJ1-3; D perhaps matches TRBD1 (6 bases). CDR3 length equals 15 residues. Germline V gene lookup returns CDR1 SGHVS and CDR2 FNYEAQ. V was cut by 6 bases and J by 0 bases, with 12 bases left in between. The CDR3 here is CASRRDKRSGNTIYF. The CDR3 coding sequence is TGTGCCAGCAGAAGGGACAAACGCTCTGGAAACACCATATATTTT. The full variable domain, with the rest looked up from reference TRBV7-6 and TRBJ1-3, is GAGVSQSPRYKVTKRGQDVALRCDPISGHVSLYWYRQALGQGPEFLTYFNYEAQQDKSGLPNDRFSAERPEGSISTLTIQRTEQRDSAMYRCASRRDKRSGNTIYFGEGSWLTVV.

The chain joins TRBV2 to TRBJ2-7; D uncertain. CDR3 length: 16 amino acids. Trimming took 5 bases from V and 3 from J, leaving 20 bases between them. Germline V gene data show CDR1 as SNHLY and CDR2 as FYNNEI. CDR3 residues: CASSIGRNLLVYEQYF. The CDR3 region has the DNA TGTGCCAGCAGTATCGGTCGAAACCTCCTGGTCTACGAGCAGTACTTC. The whole variable domain, filled in from reference TRBV2 and TRBJ2-7, reads EPEVTQTPSHQVTQMGQEVILRCVPISNHLYFYWYRQILGQKVEFLVSFYNNEISEKSEIFDDQFSVERPDGSNFTLKIRSTKLEDSAMYFCASSIGRNLLVYEQYFGPGTRLTVT.

The table lists this clone with a count of one. The chain is built from TRBV19 and TRBJ2-2; perhaps TRBD1 as D (5 bases). In germline, CDR1 is LNHDA, CDR2 SQIVND (reference sequence). The CDR3 runs 15 residues. Trimming left V 3 bases short and J 5 bases short, with 13 bases between. The CDR3 DNA reads as TGTGCCAGTAGTATTTTGGGGCTGGTTACCGGGGAGCTGTTTTTT. This translates into CASSILGLVTGELFF.

CDR3 amino acids: CASTQGAQVYGYTF. CDR3 sequence (DNA): TGTGCCAGCACCCAGGGGGCGCAAGTCTATGGCTACACCTTC. The rearrangement links TRBV6-5 to TRBJ1-2; 8 bases align to TRBD1. The CDR3 loop spans 14 amino acids. Germline loops: CDR1 MNHEY, CDR2 SVGAGI. V dropped 7 bases and J dropped 4; count of bases not matched to a gene: 8.

The genes are TRBV5-8 and TRBJ2-2; TRBD2 aligns across 7 bases. V gave up 3 bases and J gave up 1 base; unmatched junction bases: 6. Per germline, CDR1 SGHTS and CDR2 YDEGEE. The length of the CDR3 is 16 residues. DNA of the CDR3: TGTGCCAGCAGCTCCCGGGAGGCTAGGAACACCGGGGAGCTGTTTTTT. Residues: CASSSREARNTGELFF.

V gene TRBV4-1 combines with J gene TRBJ2-1; TRBD2 is a possible D gene (7 bases). V was pared by 2 bases and J by 8 bases, with 22 bases between. The CDR3 runs 17 residues. Germline values: CDR1 MGHRA, CDR2 YSYEKL. The CDR3 here is CASSQQGGGVMRHEQFF. In nucleotides, the CDR3 is TGCGCCAGCAGCCAACAGGGAGGGGGGGTAATGCGCCATGAGCAGTTCTTC.

The V and J genes are TRBV5-6 and TRBJ2-5; a possible D gene is TRBD1 (5 bases). V dropped 4 bases and J dropped 4 bases, with 11 bases sitting between them. This CDR3 is 13 amino acids long. Per germline, CDR1 SGHDT and CDR2 YYEEEE. The CDR3 DNA is TGTGCCAGCAGCGGGTGGGGCGTAGAGACCCAGTACTTC. Its protein product is CASSGWGVETQYF.

The chain recombines TRBV5-4 with TRBJ1-3; tentative D call: TRBD1 (6 bases). Germline V lookup: CDR1 SGHNT, CDR2 YYREEE (reference sequence). V was cut by 3 bases and J by 0 bases, with 10 bases left in between. This CDR3 region has 15 residues. The DNA of the CDR3 is TGTGCCAGCAGCTCCGGACAGATCTCTGGAAACACCATATATTTT. Translation: CASSSGQISGNTIYF.

The chain has TRBV14 and TRBJ2-1; D call uncertain. The V gene's germline CDR1 is SGHDN and CDR2 FVKESK. This CDR3 contains 13 residues. The germline V and J ends were trimmed by 1 base and 8 bases, with 9 bases remaining between them. This chain's CDR3 is CASSQVLGHEQFF. DNA of the CDR3: TGTGCCAGCAGCCAAGTATTGGGCCATGAGCAGTTCTTC.

This rearrangement joins TRBV7-3 to TRBJ2-3; D might be TRBD2 (6 bases). This CDR3 is 19 amino acids long. The V gene's germline CDR1 is SGHTA and CDR2 FQGTGA. Trimming took off 4 bases at V and 2 bases at J, with 25 bases between the two ends. CDR3 DNA: TGTGCCAGCAGCTCCCGGACATGGGGAGGCGGCGGGTCCACAGATACGCAGTATTTT. This sequence encodes CASSSRTWGGGGSTDTQYF.